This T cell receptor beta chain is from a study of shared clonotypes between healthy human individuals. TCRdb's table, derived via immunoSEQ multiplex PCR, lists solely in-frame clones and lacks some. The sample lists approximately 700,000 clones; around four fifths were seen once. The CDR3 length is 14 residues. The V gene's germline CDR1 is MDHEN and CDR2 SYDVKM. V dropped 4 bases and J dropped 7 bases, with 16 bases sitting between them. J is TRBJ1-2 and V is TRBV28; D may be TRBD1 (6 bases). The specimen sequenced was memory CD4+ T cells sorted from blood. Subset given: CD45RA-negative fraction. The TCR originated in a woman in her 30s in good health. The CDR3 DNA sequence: TGTGCCAGCAGTTCCCAACAGGGACTCTTTGGCTACACCTTC. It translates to CASSSQQGLFGYTF.